One and the same sample provided the 28 T cell receptor beta chains below, sequenced in a study of T cells in Graves' hyperthyroidism and ophthalmopathy. Regions amplified from RNA transcripts were the TCR beta CDR3 regions. The primer set for the first-round RT-PCR of the TCR CDR3 was HTBI. In TCRdb, the multiplex PCR reads were re-called with MiXCR into one record per CDR3 protein. The sample lists roughly 740,000 distinct CDR3 sequences, around 17% seen once, with over 7.5% in the top ten. Source material: blood. The origin of the receptors is a man between 18 and 35 years old with Graves' hyperthyroidism.

The chain couples TRBV7-9 to TRBJ1-2; possibly TRBD1 for D (5 bases). CDR3 length: 13 residues. The germline V gene has CDR1 SEHNR and CDR2 FQNEAQ (reference sequence). The V end lost 5 bases, the J end lost 4 bases, and 11 bases lay between the germline ends. DNA for the CDR3: TGTGCCAGCAGCGGGGGGAACAGCTATGGCTACACCTTC. The encoded protein is CASSGGNSYGYTF. The full variable domain, rest sourced from reference TRBV7-9 and TRBJ1-2, is DTGVSQNPRHKITKRGQNVTFRCDPISEHNRLYWYRQTLGQGPEFLTYFQNEAQLEKSRLLSDRFSAERPKGSFSTLEIQRTEQGDSAMYLCASSGGNSYGYTFGSGTRLTVV.

This clonotype was seen many times. The V gene is TRBV13, the J gene TRBJ2-5, with D possibly being TRBD2 (6 bases). CDR1 and CDR2 (germline): PRHDT, FYEKMQ (reference sequence). The CDR3 runs 13 residues. V shed 1 base and J shed 5 bases, with 8 bases lying between them. The CDR3 spells CASSLESGETQYF. Written as DNA, the CDR3 is TGTGCCAGCAGCTTAGAAAGCGGGGAGACCCAGTACTTC.

This clonotype appeared a few times. The V gene is TRBV6-5, the J gene TRBJ2-7; D is uncertain. This CDR3 comprises 11 residues. V was cut by 4 bases and J by 6 bases, with 7 bases left in between. Germline CDR1 and CDR2: MNHEY and SVGAGI. The CDR3: CASSSLVEQYF. In nucleotides, the CDR3 is TGTGCCAGCAGTTCTCTAGTCGAGCAGTACTTC.

This clonotype was detected many times. The chain is built from TRBV28 and TRBJ2-5, with TRBD1 matching over 7 bases. Losses at the gene ends were 6 bases for V and 5 bases for J; bases not matched to a gene: 6. The CDR3 has 13 amino acids. CDR1 is MDHEN, CDR2 SYDVKM, per germline. CDR3 in amino acids: CASRKGGAETQYF. DNA for the CDR3: TGTGCCAGCAGGAAAGGGGGCGCCGAGACCCAGTACTTC.

The sample holds many counts of this clonotype. The chain couples TRBV28 to TRBJ2-3; TRBD1 matches 8 bases. The CDR3 is 17 residues long. Trimming took 1 base from V and 4 from J; bases not matched to a gene: 10. Germline-derived CDR1 and CDR2 are MDHEN and SYDVKM. Here the CDR3 DNA reads TGTGCCAGCAGTTTATACCCTCCGCAGGGGGCAGCAGATACGCAGTATTTT. The encoded protein is CASSLYPPQGAADTQYF.

Ten or more counts support this clonotype. V and J are TRBV2 and TRBJ2-2, with a weak D call TRBD2 (6 bases). This CDR3 is 15 amino acids long. Germline CDR1 reads SNHLY; CDR2 reads FYNNEI. Trimming shortened V by 4 bases and J by 7 bases, and 16 bases separated the two germline ends. As DNA, the CDR3 is TGTGCCAGCAGTGGGGACGGGGGTAGTATCGGGGAGCTGTTTTTT. The encoded protein is CASSGDGGSIGELFF.

The rearrangement joins TRBV29-1 to TRBJ1-1; TRBD1 is a possible D gene (5 bases). Germline V gene lookup returns CDR1 SQVTM and CDR2 ANQGSEA. This CDR3 has 10 amino acids. Trimming removed 2 bases at V and 9 bases at J, with 7 bases between. The CDR3 sequence: CSVERGKAFF. The CDR3 DNA sequence: TGCAGCGTTGAAAGGGGCAAAGCTTTCTTT.

The chain recombines TRBV5-1 with TRBJ2-3; either TRBD1 or TRBD2 may supply D (6 bases each). Germline V gene data show CDR1 as SGHRS and CDR2 as YFSETQ. The V end lost 0 bases, the J end lost 1 base, and 21 bases lay between the germline ends. This CDR3 contains 19 residues. CDR3 loop: CASSLVSGGLSQRTDTQYF. The DNA for the CDR3 is TGCGCCAGCAGCTTGGTTTCCGGGGGCCTTTCACAACGCACAGATACGCAGTATTTT.

Here the CDR3 reads CSASPALPGQGTSGANVLTF. The CDR3 DNA reads as TGCAGTGCTAGTCCGGCTCTCCCGGGACAGGGTACCTCTGGGGCCAACGTCCTGACTTTC. V gene TRBV20-1 combines with J gene TRBJ2-6; TRBD1 matches at 9 bases. The V gene's germline CDR1 is DFQATT and CDR2 SNEGSKA (reference sequence). The CDR3 extends over 20 amino acids. J gave up 0 bases and V 3 bases, and 15 bases lay outside the gene matches.

The chain joins TRBV20-1 to TRBJ2-5, with D perhaps matching TRBD1 or TRBD2 (5 bases each). Per the germline V gene, CDR1 is DFQATT and CDR2 is SNEGSKA (reference sequence). The CDR3 totals 13 residues. Trimming shortened V by 2 bases and J by 2 bases, and 9 bases separated the two germline ends. This CDR3 reads CSARQGPQETQYF. The CDR3 region has the DNA TGCAGTGCTAGACAGGGACCACAAGAGACCCAGTACTTC.

This clonotype was recorded many times. This chain links TRBV28 with TRBJ1-1, with 11 nucleotides matching TRBD1. V lost 3 bases, J lost 3 bases, and 15 bases stayed unmatched. Germline V gene sequence: CDR1 MDHEN, CDR2 SYDVKM. The CDR3 contains 19 residues. CDR3 in amino acids: CASSFYPGQGVHIYTEAFF. In DNA form, the CDR3 reads TGTGCCAGCAGTTTCTACCCGGGACAGGGGGTCCATATCTACACTGAAGCTTTCTTT.

This clonotype showed up many times. This rearrangement joins TRBV12-3 or TRBV12-4 to TRBJ2-5; TRBD2 agrees at 8 bases. The length of the CDR3 is 13 residues. J gave up 5 bases and V 4 bases, and 3 bases lay outside the gene matches. CDR3 residues: CASSWREAETQYF. The CDR3 DNA reads TGTGCCAGCAGTTGGCGGGAGGCCGAGACCCAGTACTTC.

This clonotype was observed at least ten times. The chain uses TRBV18 and TRBJ2-5, with D hard to call. With 2 bases removed from V and 6 bases from J, the gap between germline ends came to 4 bases. Germline V lookup: CDR1 KGHSH, CDR2 LQKENI. The CDR3 runs to 11 residues. The CDR3: CASSPDKTQYF. In DNA, the CDR3 is TGTGCCAGCTCACCAGATAAGACCCAGTACTTC.

This clonotype was recorded a few times. The DNA is left out, because the CDR3 cannot be placed on it with certainty; the CDR3 is given as TCRdb lists it. The V and J genes are TRBV28 and TRBJ2-7; the table's D call TRBD1 went unverified against the DNA. CDR1 MDHEN and CDR2 SYDVKM come from the germline V gene. Termini included, the CDR3 measures 15 amino acids. CDR3 in amino acids: CASSSSRQFAYEQYF.

J is TRBJ2-7 and V is TRBV28; no clear D. Germline V CDR1 and CDR2: MDHEN, SYDVKM. Trimming removed 10 bases at V and 0 bases at J, with 13 bases between. The CDR3 extends over 13 amino acids. In DNA, the CDR3 is TGTGCCACCGGTGGCGTAGCCTCCTACGAGCAGTACTTC. Translated: CATGGVASYEQYF.

The table lists this clonotype with a count of one. The chain has TRBV11-2 and TRBJ2-7; 7 positions match TRBD1. After removal of 0 bases from V and 3 bases from J, the junction contained 5 bases not matched to a gene. The CDR3 loop spans 15 amino acids. CDR1 SGHAT and CDR2 FQNNGV come from the germline V gene. DNA for the CDR3: TGTGCCAGCAGCTTAGACACAGGGGTACTCTACGAGCAGTACTTC. This translates into CASSLDTGVLYEQYF.

This clonotype was seen at least ten times. The chain is built from TRBV27 and TRBJ1-1; D possibly corresponds to TRBD1 (5 bases). The length of the CDR3 is 14 residues. Trimming took off 1 base at V and 10 bases at J, with 16 bases between the two ends. Germline V gives CDR1 MNHEY, CDR2 SMNVEV (reference sequence). The CDR3 DNA reads TGTGCCAGCAGTTTATTAGGGGCCCTAAAGGGAGCTTTCTTT. Encoded protein: CASSLLGALKGAFF.

Many counts were recorded for this clonotype. V gene TRBV2 combines with J gene TRBJ2-1, with D perhaps matching TRBD2 (5 bases). CDR3 size: 13 residues. V was cut by 8 bases and J by 3 bases, with 11 bases left in between. Germline V gene lookup returns CDR1 SNHLY and CDR2 FYNNEI. Here the CDR3 DNA reads TGTGCCAGCGGGGATAGCGACTACAATGAGCAGTTCTTC. As protein: CASGDSDYNEQFF.

This clonotype occurred a few times. The rearrangement uses TRBV12-3 or TRBV12-4 and TRBJ2-5, with TRBD2 as a possible D gene (7 bases). Trimming took off 3 bases at V and 5 bases at J, with 13 bases between the two ends. This CDR3 is built from 14 residues. The CDR3 sequence: CASSFTGGAETQYF. DNA for the CDR3: TGTGCCAGCAGTTTCACGGGGGGCGCGGAGACCCAGTACTTC.

This clonotype was counted only a few times. V is TRBV19 and J is TRBJ1-2; D gene unclear. Germline V gene data show CDR1 as LNHDA and CDR2 as SQIVND (reference sequence). V lost 5 bases and J lost 7, with 8 bases in between. The CDR3 length is 11 residues. CDR3 nucleotide sequence: TGTGCCAGTAGTGGAGGATTTGGCTACACCTTC. Residues: CASSGGFGYTF.

This clonotype was observed at least ten times. The chain links TRBV20-1 to TRBJ2-1; 10 bases fit TRBD1. CDR3 length: 16 amino acids. The germline V gene encodes CDR1 DFQATT and CDR2 SNEGSKA (reference sequence). J gave up 10 bases and V 0 bases, and 12 bases lay outside the gene matches. The CDR3 sequence: CSARDKKGQGKGEQFF. As DNA, the CDR3 is TGCAGTGCTAGAGATAAAAAGGGACAGGGGAAGGGAGAGCAGTTCTTC.

This clonotype was picked up many times. V usage is TRBV7-9 and J usage is TRBJ2-7; TRBD1 aligns across 11 bases. V shed 6 bases, J shed 2 bases, and the junction held 6 bases outside the gene matches. This CDR3 is 15 amino acids long. Germline V gene data show CDR1 as SEHNR and CDR2 as FQNEAQ (reference sequence). The CDR3, as DNA: TGTGCCAGCAGTCCGGGACAGGGGGGAACCTACGAGCAGTACTTC. Its protein is CASSPGQGGTYEQYF.

This clonotype was detected only a few times. This chain joins TRBV20-1 and TRBJ2-5; TRBD2 aligns across 7 bases. The CDR3 runs to 14 residues. Germline lookup yields CDR1 DFQATT and CDR2 SNEGSKA (reference sequence). V lost 6 bases to trimming and J lost 3 bases; unmatched junction nucleotides: 10. The DNA of the CDR3 is TGCAGTGCCTCCCCGACAGCGGGAAAAGAGACCCAGTACTTC. Translating it yields CSASPTAGKETQYF.

This clonotype was seen a handful of times. CDR3 coding DNA: TGCGCCAGCAGTGATGGTGGAGCAGGGGCCTACGAGCAGTACTTC. The encoded protein is CASSDGGAGAYEQYF. V is TRBV10-1 and J is TRBJ2-7; TRBD1 is a possible D gene (6 bases). The CDR3 covers 15 residues. Trimming took 3 bases from V and 2 from J, leaving 14 bases between them. Per germline, CDR1 WNHNN and CDR2 SYGVQD (reference sequence).

This clonotype was detected only a few times. This chain uses TRBV24-1 with TRBJ2-1; possibly TRBD2 for D (5 bases). The CDR3 has 17 amino acids. CDR1 is KGHDR and CDR2 is SFDVKD in the germline V gene. Trimming left V 4 bases short and J 0 bases short, with 15 bases between. In nucleotides, the CDR3 is TGTGCCACCAGTGACCCTAAGCGGAGCCCCTCCTACAATGAGCAGTTCTTC. Protein product: CATSDPKRSPSYNEQFF.

The chain uses TRBV3-1 and TRBJ2-6; possibly TRBD1 for D (5 bases). V lost 0 bases and J 4 bases, leaving 10 bases between the germline ends. This CDR3 has 16 amino acids. CDR1 LGHDT and CDR2 YNNKEL come from the germline V gene (reference sequence). The CDR3 loop reads CASSQDIGAGANVLTF. The CDR3 coding sequence is TGTGCCAGCAGCCAAGATATAGGGGCCGGGGCCAACGTCCTGACTTTC. The full variable domain, completed using reference TRBV3-1 and TRBJ2-6, is DTAVSQTPKYLVTQMGNDKSIKCEQNLGHDTMYWYKQDSKKFLKIMFSYNNKELIINETVPNRFSPKSPDKAHLNLHINSLELGDSAVYFCASSQDIGAGANVLTFGAGSRLTVL.

CDR3 DNA: TGTGCCAGCAGCGCCGGGGATGGAGTCGCCGAAGCTTTCTTT. This gives the protein CASSAGDGVAEAFF. The chain has TRBV4-2 and TRBJ1-1, with unresolved D. V was pared by 5 bases and J by 8 bases, with 18 bases between. The CDR3 sequence is 14 residues long. In germline, CDR1 is LGHNA, CDR2 YNFKEQ.

This clonotype was recorded at least ten times. V is TRBV6-2 or TRBV6-3 and J is TRBJ2-3, with no clear D. Germline V lookup: CDR1 MNHEY, CDR2 SVGEGT. Trimming pared 2 bases from V and 5 bases from J, leaving 20 bases between. The CDR3 contains 17 residues. Here the CDR3 DNA reads TGTGCCAGCAGTTACCACCTCCCCTTCGGGTCAGGAGATACGCAGTATTTT. This codes for CASSYHLPFGSGDTQYF.